The entry below gives a single TCR beta chain sequence along with its context. Researchers report isolating at least 6 million PBMCs per sample. There were at least 5.5 micrograms of total RNA extracted from every sample. CDR3 length: 16 amino acids. The junction had 4 bases not matched to a gene; V was cut back by 5 bases and J by 0 bases. The V gene's germline CDR1 is LNHDA and CDR2 SQIVND (reference sequence). These data originate in a study of blood T cells in healthy people across ages. Next came a second PCR, run for about 7 to 12 cycles, which used a sample-barcoded 5' primer along with a J-beta primer mix. MiXCR, run by TCRdb on the 5' RACE reads, gives a single entry per CDR3 protein. Of 540,000 or so distinct CDR3 sequences listed, around 24% were seen once; the top ten hold roughly 10%. These data are also associated with another study on T cells of mothers and their children.

This chain links TRBV19 with TRBJ2-3; 11 bases agree with TRBD2. The clonotype comes from a boy younger than 18 in good health. The sequenced sample was blood. The CDR3 sequence is CASSAGLAASTDTQYF. The CDR3 DNA reads TGTGCCAGTAGTGCGGGACTAGCGGCTAGCACAGATACGCAGTATTTT. Variable domain in full (rest from reference TRBV19 and TRBJ2-3): DGGITQSPKYLFRKEGQNVTLSCEQNLNHDAMYWYRQDPGQGLRLIYYSQIVNDFQKGDIAEGYSVSREKKESFPLTVTSAQKNPTAFYLCASSAGLAASTDTQYFGPGTRLTVL.